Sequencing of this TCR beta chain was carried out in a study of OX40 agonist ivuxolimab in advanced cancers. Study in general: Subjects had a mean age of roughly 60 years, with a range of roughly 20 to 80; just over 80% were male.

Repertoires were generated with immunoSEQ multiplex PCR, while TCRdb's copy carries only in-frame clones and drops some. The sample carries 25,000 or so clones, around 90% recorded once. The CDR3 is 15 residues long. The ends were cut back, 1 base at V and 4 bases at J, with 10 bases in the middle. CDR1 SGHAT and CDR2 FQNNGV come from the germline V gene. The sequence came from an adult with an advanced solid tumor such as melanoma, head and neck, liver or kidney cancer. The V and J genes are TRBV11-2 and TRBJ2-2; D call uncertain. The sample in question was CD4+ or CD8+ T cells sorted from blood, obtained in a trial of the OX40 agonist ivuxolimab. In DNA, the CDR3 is TGTGCCAGCAGCTTAGGGTTGCCGGGCACCGGGGAGCTGTTTTTT. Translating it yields CASSLGLPGTGELFF.